The 13 T cell receptor beta chains below all came from one sample that was sequenced in a study of identical twins. TCRdb analysed the 5' RACE reads with MiXCR anew, one entry per CDR3 protein. The table has roughly 1,500,000 distinct CDR3 sequences, under 35% seen once; the top ten hold 0.25% to 0.3%. Sequenced: cord blood. These receptors were obtained from a newborn girl in good health.

This chain joins TRBV7-9 and TRBJ2-4; D remains ambiguous. CDR3 length: 13 amino acids. CDR1 SEHNR and CDR2 FQNEAQ come from the germline V gene (reference sequence). The ends were cut back, 1 base at V and 7 bases at J, with 8 bases in the middle. DNA for the CDR3: TGTGCCAGCAGCTTAGGCGTGTCGAACATTCAGTACTTC. Amino acids: CASSLGVSNIQYF.

The J gene is TRBJ2-7, the V gene TRBV4-2; D perhaps matches TRBD1 (5 bases). CDR3 length: 16 amino acids. The germline CDR1 and CDR2 sequences are LGHNA and YNFKEQ. Trimming pared 0 bases from V and 0 bases from J, leaving 12 bases between. CDR3 bases: TGTGCCAGCAGCCAAGAAAAAGGGGTCAGCTCCTACGAGCAGTACTTC. Protein product: CASSQEKGVSSYEQYF.

The gene calls are TRBV20-1 and TRBJ2-4; 7 bases line up with TRBD2. The V segment lost 7 bases and the J segment 0 bases; nucleotides outside the gene matches: 15. CDR3 length: 17 residues. CDR1 is DFQATT, CDR2 SNEGSKA, per germline (reference sequence). This chain's CDR3 is CSVSILAPRLAKNIQYF. The CDR3 DNA sequence: TGCAGTGTTAGTATACTAGCGCCACGACTAGCCAAAAACATTCAGTACTTC.

The V and J genes are TRBV6-5 and TRBJ2-1; D possibly corresponds to TRBD2 (6 bases). CDR1 MNHEY and CDR2 SVGAGI come from the germline V gene. V was clipped by 2 bases and J by 6 bases, with 8 bases between them. This CDR3 has 13 amino acids. CDR3 nucleotides: TGTGCCAGCAGTTACGCGGGGCCCAATGAGCAGTTCTTC. It is translated as CASSYAGPNEQFF.

The chain employs TRBV4-2 and TRBJ2-3, with 13 bases fitting TRBD2. Trimming at V came to 0 bases and at J to 3 bases, leaving 3 bases not matched to a gene. From germline, CDR1 is LGHNA and CDR2 YNFKEQ. CDR3 length: 17 residues. The CDR3 DNA follows: TGTGCCAGCAGCCAAGATCTGACTAGCGGGAGGACAGATACGCAGTATTTT. This translates into CASSQDLTSGRTDTQYF.

In this sample, this clonotype turned up once. The chain carries TRBV5-1 and TRBJ1-1; weak D call: TRBD1 (5 bases). This CDR3 spans 14 amino acids. Trimming took 0 bases from V and 4 from J, leaving 10 bases between them. Germline-derived CDR1 and CDR2 are SGHRS and YFSETQ. The CDR3 loop is CASSLDRSSTEAFF. DNA of the CDR3: TGCGCCAGCAGCTTGGACAGGTCGAGCACTGAAGCTTTCTTT. Using reference TRBV5-1 and TRBJ1-1 for the parts outside the CDR3, the full variable domain is KAGVTQTPRYLIKTRGQQVTLSCSPISGHRSVSWYQQTPGQGLQFLFEYFSETQRNKGNFPGRFSGRQFSNSRSEMNVSTLELGDSALYLCASSLDRSSTEAFFGQGTRLTVV.

This clonotype was seen a few times. The chain couples TRBV3-1 to TRBJ2-4; 14 bases line up with TRBD2. The last part of the DNA fits TRBJ2-7 better; the J call may be wrong. The CDR3 runs 17 residues. CDR1 is LGHDT, CDR2 YNNKEL, per germline (reference sequence). The CDR3 region has the DNA TGTGCCAGCAGCCAAGTAGGGACTAGCGGGGGACATACCGAGCAGTACTTC. Protein sequence: CASSQVGTSGGHTEQYF.

This chain links TRBV10-3 with TRBJ2-7; 12 bases align to TRBD2. In germline, CDR1 is ENHRY, CDR2 SYGVKD. Losses at the gene ends were 2 bases for V and 7 bases for J; bases not matched to a gene: 9. CDR3 length equals 16 residues. Here the CDR3 DNA reads TGTGCCATCAGTGAGGTTTGGGCTAGCGGGAGGGGTGAGCAGTACTTC. This codes for CAISEVWASGRGEQYF.

This clonotype was seen only once. This rearrangement joins TRBV4-2 to TRBJ2-1, with 7 positions matching TRBD1. The J call could be wrong; TRBJ2-7 is a better fit for the DNA end. The CDR3 runs to 16 residues. Germline CDR1 LGHNA, CDR2 YNFKEQ. The CDR3 region is CASSPSPGQFYNEQYF. CDR3 in DNA: TGTGCCAGCAGCCCTTCACCGGGACAGTTTTACAATGAGCAGTACTTC.

This sequence joins TRBV6-1 and TRBJ2-7; the match to TRBD2 covers 14 bases. The CDR3 contains 16 residues. V trimming: 6 bases; J trimming: 4 bases; junction bases outside the gene matches: 8. The germline V gene has CDR1 MNHNS and CDR2 SASEGT. CDR3 sequence (DNA): TGTGCCAGCAGATTCGAGACTAGCGGGAGGGCGTACGAGCAGTACTTC. Protein product: CASRFETSGRAYEQYF.

This clonotype was seen a handful of times. The chain joins TRBV19 to TRBJ1-5; TRBD1 is a possible D gene (6 bases). Per germline, CDR1 LNHDA and CDR2 SQIVND (reference sequence). CDR3 length equals 15 residues. The V and J ends lost 3 bases and 5 bases respectively, with 14 bases between them. CDR3 in amino acids: CASSIQGPGHQPQHF. The CDR3 region has the DNA TGTGCCAGTAGTATCCAGGGGCCAGGACATCAGCCCCAGCATTTT.

This clonotype was counted a few times. V usage is TRBV12-3 or TRBV12-4 and J usage is TRBJ2-1; 8 bases fit TRBD2. J gave up 4 bases and V 8 bases, and 13 bases lay outside the gene matches. The CDR3 loop spans 16 amino acids. The CDR3 reads CASSPPGVAGYNEQFF. The CDR3 DNA sequence: TGTGCCAGCTCACCCCCTGGGGTAGCGGGGTACAATGAGCAGTTCTTC.

The chain has TRBV20-1 and TRBJ2-3; D possibly uses TRBD1 or TRBD2 (6 bases each). With 1 base removed from V and 3 bases from J, the gap between germline ends came to 14 bases. CDR3 size: 15 residues. Germline CDR1 DFQATT, CDR2 SNEGSKA (reference sequence). This chain's CDR3 is CSARAGARATDTQYF. The CDR3 DNA reads as TGCAGTGCTAGAGCGGGGGCGCGAGCTACAGATACGCAGTATTTT.